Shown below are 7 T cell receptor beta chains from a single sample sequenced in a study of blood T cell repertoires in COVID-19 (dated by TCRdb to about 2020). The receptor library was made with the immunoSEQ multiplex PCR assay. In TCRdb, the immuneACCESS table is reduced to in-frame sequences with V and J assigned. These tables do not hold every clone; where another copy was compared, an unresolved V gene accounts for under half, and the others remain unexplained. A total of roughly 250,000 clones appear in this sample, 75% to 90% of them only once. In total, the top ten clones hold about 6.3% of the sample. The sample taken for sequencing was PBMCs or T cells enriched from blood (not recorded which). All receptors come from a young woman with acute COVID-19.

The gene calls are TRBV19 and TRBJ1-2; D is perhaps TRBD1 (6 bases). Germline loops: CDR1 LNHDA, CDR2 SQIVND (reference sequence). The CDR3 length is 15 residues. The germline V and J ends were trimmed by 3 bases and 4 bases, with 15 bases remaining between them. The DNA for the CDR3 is TGTGCCAGTAGTATCCAGGGGACACTGACCTATGGCTACACCTTC. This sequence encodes CASSIQGTLTYGYTF.

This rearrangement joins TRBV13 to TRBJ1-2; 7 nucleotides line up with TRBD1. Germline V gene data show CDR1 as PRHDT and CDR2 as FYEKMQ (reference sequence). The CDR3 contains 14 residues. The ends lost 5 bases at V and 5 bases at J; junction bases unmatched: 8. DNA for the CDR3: TGTGCCAGCAGCCTTGGGACAGCCGATTATGGCTACACCTTC. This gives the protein CASSLGTADYGYTF.

CDR3 in amino acids: CASRATQGTGELFF. CDR3 DNA: TGTGCCAGCAGGGCAACACAGGGCACCGGGGAGCTGTTTTTT. The chain joins TRBV6-4 to TRBJ2-2, with a tentative D call TRBD1 (6 bases). CDR1 is MRHNA and CDR2 is SNTAGT in the germline V gene. The CDR3 consists of 14 residues. The ends were cut back, 6 bases at V and 4 bases at J, with 12 bases in the middle.

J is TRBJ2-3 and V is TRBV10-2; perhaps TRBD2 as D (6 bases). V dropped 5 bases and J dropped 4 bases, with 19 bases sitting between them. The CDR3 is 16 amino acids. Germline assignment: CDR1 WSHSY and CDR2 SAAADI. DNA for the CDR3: TGCGCCAGCAGTCGCCTCACCCCAGGAGGGGCAGATACGCAGTATTTT. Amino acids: CASSRLTPGGADTQYF.

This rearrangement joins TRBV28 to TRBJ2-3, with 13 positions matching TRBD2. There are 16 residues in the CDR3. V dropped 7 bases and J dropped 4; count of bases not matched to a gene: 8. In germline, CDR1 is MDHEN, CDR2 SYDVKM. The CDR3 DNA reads TGTGCCAGCAATCCGGGACTAGCGGGACTCGCAGATACGCAGTATTTT. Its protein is CASNPGLAGLADTQYF.

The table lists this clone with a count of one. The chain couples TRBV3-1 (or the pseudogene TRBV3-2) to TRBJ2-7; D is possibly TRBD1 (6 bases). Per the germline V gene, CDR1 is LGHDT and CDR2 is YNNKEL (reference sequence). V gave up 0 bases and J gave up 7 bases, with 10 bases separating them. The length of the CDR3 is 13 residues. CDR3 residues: CASSQDPRGEQYF. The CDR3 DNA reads TGTGCCAGCAGCCAAGATCCCAGGGGTGAGCAGTACTTC.

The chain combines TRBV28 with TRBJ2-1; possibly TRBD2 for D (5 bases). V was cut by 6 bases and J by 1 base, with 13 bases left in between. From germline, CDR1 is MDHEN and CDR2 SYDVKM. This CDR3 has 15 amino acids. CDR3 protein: CASSPPRRSYNEQFF. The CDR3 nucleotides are TGTGCCAGCAGCCCACCCCGGAGGTCCTACAATGAGCAGTTCTTC.